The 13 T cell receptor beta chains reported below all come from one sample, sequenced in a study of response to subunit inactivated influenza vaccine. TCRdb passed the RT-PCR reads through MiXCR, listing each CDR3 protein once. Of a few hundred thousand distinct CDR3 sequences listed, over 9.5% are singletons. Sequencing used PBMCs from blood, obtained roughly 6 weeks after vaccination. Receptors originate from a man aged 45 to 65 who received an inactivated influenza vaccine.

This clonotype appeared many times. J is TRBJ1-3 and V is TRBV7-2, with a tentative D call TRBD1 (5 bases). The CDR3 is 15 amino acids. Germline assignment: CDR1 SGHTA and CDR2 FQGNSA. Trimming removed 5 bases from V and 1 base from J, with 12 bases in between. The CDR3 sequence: CASSRGGTSGNTIYF. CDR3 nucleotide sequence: TGTGCCAGCAGCCGCGGTGGGACTTCTGGAAACACCATATATTTT.

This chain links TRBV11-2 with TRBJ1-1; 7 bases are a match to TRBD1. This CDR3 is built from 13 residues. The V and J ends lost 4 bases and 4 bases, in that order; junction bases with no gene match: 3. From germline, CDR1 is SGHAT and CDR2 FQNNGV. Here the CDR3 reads CASSWAGGTEAFF. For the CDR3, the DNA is TGTGCCAGCAGCTGGGCAGGGGGCACTGAAGCTTTCTTT.

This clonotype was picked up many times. The CDR3 DNA reads as TGCAGTGCTAGAGATGATCTAGCGGAGAATGAGCAGTTCTTC. Protein sequence: CSARDDLAENEQFF. The genes are TRBV20-1 and TRBJ2-1; 7 bases line up with TRBD2. CDR3 length: 14 amino acids. CDR1 is DFQATT, CDR2 SNEGSKA, per germline (reference sequence). J lost 7 bases, V lost 0 bases, and 6 bases had no gene match.

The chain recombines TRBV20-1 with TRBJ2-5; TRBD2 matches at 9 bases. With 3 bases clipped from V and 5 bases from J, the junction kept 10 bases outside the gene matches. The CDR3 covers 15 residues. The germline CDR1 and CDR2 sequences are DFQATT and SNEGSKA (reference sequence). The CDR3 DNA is TGCAGTGCTAGGGATAGCGGGAGAGGGAGGGAGACCCAGTACTTC. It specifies CSARDSGRGRETQYF.

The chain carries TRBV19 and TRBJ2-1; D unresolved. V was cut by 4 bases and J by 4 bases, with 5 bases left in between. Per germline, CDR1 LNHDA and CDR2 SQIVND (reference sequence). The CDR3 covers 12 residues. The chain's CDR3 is CASSTRYNEQFF. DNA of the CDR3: TGTGCCAGTAGTACCCGATACAATGAGCAGTTCTTC.

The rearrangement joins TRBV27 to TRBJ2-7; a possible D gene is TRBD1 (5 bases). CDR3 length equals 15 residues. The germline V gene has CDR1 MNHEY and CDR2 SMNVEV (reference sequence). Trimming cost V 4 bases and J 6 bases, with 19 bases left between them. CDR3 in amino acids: CASSYQGIPIGEQYF. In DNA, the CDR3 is TGTGCCAGCAGTTACCAGGGTATACCCATCGGCGAGCAGTACTTC.

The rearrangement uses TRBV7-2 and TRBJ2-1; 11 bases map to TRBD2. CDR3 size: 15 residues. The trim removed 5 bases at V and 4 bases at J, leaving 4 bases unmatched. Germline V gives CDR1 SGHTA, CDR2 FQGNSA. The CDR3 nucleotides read TGTGCCAGCAGCAAAGGGACTAGCGGATACAATGAGCAGTTCTTC. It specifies CASSKGTSGYNEQFF.

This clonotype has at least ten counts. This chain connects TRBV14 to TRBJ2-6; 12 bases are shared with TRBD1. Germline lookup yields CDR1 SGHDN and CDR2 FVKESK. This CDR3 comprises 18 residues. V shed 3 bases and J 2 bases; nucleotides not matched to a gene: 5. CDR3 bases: TGTGCCAGCAGCCACTGGGACAGGGGGCTGGCTGGGGCCAACGTCCTGACTTTC. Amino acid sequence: CASSHWDRGLAGANVLTF.

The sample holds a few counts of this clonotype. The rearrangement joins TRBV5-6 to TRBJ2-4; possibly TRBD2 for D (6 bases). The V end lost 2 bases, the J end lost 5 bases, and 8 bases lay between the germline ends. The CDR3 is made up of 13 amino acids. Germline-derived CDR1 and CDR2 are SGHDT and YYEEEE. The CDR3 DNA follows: TGTGCCAGCAGCTTCCGGAGGGAAAACATTCAGTACTTC. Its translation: CASSFRRENIQYF.

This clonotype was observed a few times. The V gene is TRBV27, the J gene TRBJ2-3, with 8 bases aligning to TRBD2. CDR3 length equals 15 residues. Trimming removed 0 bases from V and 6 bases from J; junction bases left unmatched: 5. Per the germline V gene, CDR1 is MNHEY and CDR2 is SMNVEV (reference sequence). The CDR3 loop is CASSLSSGSQDTQYF. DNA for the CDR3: TGTGCCAGCAGTTTATCGAGCGGGAGCCAGGATACGCAGTATTTT.

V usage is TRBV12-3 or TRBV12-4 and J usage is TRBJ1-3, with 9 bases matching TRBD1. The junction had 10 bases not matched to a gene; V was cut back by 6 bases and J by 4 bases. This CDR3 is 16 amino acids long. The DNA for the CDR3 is TGTGCCAGCAGCCCCTGGGACAGGGTATCAGGAAACACCATATATTTT. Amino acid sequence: CASSPWDRVSGNTIYF.

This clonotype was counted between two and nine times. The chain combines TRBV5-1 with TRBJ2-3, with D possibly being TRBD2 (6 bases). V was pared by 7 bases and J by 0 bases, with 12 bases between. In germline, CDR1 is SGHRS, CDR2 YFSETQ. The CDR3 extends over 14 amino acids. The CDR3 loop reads CASGWRDSTDTQYF. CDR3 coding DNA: TGCGCCAGCGGCTGGCGGGATAGCACAGATACGCAGTATTTT.

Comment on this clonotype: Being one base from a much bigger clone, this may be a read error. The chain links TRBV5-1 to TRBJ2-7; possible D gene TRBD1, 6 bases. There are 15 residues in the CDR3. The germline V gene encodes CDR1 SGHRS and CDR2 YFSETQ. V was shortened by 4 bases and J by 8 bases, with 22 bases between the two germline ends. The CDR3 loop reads CASSIIPDRSTKQYF. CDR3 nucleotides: TGCGCCAGCAGCATTATCCCGGACAGATCAACCAAGCAGTACTTC.